Sequencing of this TCR beta chain was carried out in a study of T-cell reconstitution after alpha-beta-depleted transplantation in children. In this sample, this clonotype turned up a few times. Antigen: not known. TCRbeta library preparation incorporated unique molecular identifiers. One entry per CDR3 protein, called by TCRdb with MiXCR from the PCR reads. The sample contains 580,000 or so distinct CDR3 sequences, about 23% of which appear only once. The study's findings and limits: About two months after transplant, alpha-beta T cells reportedly came from several hundred expanded graft clones. Surviving recipient T cells and thymic progenitors accounted for the high day-60 TCRbeta diversity observed in some patients. At one year after transplant, newly produced T cells mostly accounted for T-cell counts and diversity.

V was pared by 7 bases and J by 5 bases, with 17 bases between. CDR1 and CDR2 (germline): MNHNS, SASEGT. This CDR3 spans 14 amino acids. Material: PBMCs, mostly from graft donor cells, obtained 360 days after TCRalphabeta/CD19-depleted stem cell transplant. V usage is TRBV6-1 and J usage is TRBJ1-1, with a tentative D call TRBD1 (5 bases). This clonotype was obtained from a boy under two years old who had a stem cell transplant for acute myeloid leukemia, so the T cells may come from the graft donor. CDR3 bases: TGTGCCAGCACCAACGATGAGGGGTGGACTGAAGCTTTCTTT. Its translation: CASTNDEGWTEAFF.